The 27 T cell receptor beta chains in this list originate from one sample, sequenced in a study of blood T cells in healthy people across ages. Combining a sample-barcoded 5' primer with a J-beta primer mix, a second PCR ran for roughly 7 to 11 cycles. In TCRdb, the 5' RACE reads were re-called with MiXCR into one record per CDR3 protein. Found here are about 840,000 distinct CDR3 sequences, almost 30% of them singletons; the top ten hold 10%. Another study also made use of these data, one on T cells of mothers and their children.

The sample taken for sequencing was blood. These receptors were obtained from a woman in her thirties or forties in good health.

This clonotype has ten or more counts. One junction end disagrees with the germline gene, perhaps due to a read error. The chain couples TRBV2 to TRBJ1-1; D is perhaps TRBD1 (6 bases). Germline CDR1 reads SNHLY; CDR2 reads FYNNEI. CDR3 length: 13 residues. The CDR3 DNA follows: TGCGCCAGCAGAGGACAGCCGAACACTGAAGCTTTCTTT. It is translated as CASRGQPNTEAFF. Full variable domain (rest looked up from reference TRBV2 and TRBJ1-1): EPEVTQTPSHQVTQMGQEVILRCVPISNHLYFYWYRQILGQKVEFLVSFYNNEISEKSEIFDDQFSVERPDGSNFTLKIRSTKLEDSAMYFCASRGQPNTEAFFGQGTRLTVV.

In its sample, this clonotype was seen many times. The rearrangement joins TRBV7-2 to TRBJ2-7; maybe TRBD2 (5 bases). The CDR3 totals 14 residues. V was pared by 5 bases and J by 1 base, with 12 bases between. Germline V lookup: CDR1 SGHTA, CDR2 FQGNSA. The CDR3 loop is CASSPRGPSYEQYF. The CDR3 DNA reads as TGTGCCAGCAGCCCCCGGGGTCCGTCCTACGAGCAGTACTTC.

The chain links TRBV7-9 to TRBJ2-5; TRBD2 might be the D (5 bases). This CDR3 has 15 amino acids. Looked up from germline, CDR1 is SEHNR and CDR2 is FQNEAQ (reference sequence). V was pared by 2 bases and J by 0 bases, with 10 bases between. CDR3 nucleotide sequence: TGTGCCAGCAGCTTAAGCGGACCGTACCAAGAGACCCAGTACTTC. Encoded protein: CASSLSGPYQETQYF.

The CDR3 sequence: CASSDSRDRHYEQYF. The DNA for the CDR3 is TGTGCCAGCAGTGATTCCCGGGACAGACACTACGAGCAGTACTTC. The chain has TRBV6-1 and TRBJ2-7, with 7 bases aligning to TRBD1. J was trimmed by 3 bases and V by 3 bases; bases with no gene match: 8. Germline loops: CDR1 MNHNS, CDR2 SASEGT. The CDR3 spans 15 residues.

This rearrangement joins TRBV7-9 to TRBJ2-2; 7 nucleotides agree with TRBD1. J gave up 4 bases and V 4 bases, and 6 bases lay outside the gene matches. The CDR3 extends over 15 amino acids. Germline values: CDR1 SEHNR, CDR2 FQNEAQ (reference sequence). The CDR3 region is CASSSDRVFTGELFF. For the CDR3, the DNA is TGTGCCAGCAGCTCTGACAGGGTTTTCACCGGGGAGCTGTTTTTT. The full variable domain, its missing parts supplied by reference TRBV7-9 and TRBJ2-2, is DTGVSQNPRHKITKRGQNVTFRCDPISEHNRLYWYRQTLGQGPEFLTYFQNEAQLEKSRLLSDRFSAERPKGSFSTLEIQRTEQGDSAMYLCASSSDRVFTGELFFGEGSRLTVL.

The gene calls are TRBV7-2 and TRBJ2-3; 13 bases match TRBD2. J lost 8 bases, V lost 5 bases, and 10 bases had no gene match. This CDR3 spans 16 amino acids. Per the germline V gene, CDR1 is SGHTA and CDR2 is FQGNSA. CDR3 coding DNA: TGTGCCAGCAGCCCCCAGACTAGCGGGGGGCCGTTTACGCAGTATTTT. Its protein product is CASSPQTSGGPFTQYF.

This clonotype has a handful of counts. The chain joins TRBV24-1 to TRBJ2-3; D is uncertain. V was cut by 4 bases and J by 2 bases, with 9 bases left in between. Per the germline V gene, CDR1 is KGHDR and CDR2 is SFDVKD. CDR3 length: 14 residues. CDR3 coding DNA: TGTGCCACCAGTGAGAACAGCTACACAGATACGCAGTATTTT. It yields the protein CATSENSYTDTQYF.

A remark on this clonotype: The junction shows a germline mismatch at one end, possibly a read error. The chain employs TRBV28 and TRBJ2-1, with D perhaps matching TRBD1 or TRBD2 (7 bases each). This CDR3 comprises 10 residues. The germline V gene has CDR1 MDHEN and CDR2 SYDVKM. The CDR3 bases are TGTGCCAGCGCAAACCCAGGGGGGGTTTTC. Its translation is CASANPGGVF. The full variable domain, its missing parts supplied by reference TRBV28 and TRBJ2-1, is DVKVTQSSRYLVKRTGEKVFLECVQDMDHENMFWYRQDPGLGLRLIYFSYDVKMKEKGDIPEGYSVSREKKERFSLILESASTNQTSMYLCASANPGGVFGPGTRLTVL.

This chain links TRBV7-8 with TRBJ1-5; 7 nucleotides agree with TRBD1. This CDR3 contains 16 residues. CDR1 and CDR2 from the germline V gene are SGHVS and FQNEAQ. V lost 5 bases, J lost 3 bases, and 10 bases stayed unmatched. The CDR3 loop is CASSAAGTEINQPQHF. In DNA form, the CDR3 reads TGTGCCAGCAGCGCAGCCGGGACAGAGATCAATCAGCCCCAGCATTTT.

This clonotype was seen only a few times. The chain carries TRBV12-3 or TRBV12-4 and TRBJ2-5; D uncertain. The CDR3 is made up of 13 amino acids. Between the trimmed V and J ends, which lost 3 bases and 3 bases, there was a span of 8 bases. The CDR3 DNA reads TGTGCCAGCAGTTTCACCGTAAAAGAGACCCAGTACTTC. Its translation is CASSFTVKETQYF.

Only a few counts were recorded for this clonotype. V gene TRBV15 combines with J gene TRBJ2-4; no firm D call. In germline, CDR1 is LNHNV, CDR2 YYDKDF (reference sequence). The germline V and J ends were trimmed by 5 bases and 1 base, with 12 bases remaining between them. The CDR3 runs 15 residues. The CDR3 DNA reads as TGTGCCACCAGCCAAATGGGTCTTGCCAAAAACATTCAGTACTTC. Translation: CATSQMGLAKNIQYF.

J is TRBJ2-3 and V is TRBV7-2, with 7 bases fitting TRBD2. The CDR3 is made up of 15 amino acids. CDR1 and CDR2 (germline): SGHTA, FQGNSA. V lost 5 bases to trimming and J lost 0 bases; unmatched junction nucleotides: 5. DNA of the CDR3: TGTGCCAGCAGCCCAGCGGGACCTAGCACAGATACGCAGTATTTT. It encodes CASSPAGPSTDTQYF.

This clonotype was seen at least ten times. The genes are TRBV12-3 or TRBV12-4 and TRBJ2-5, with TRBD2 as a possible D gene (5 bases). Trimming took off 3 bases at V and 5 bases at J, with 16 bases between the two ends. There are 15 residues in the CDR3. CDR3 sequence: CASSLRVQAGETQYF. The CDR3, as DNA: TGTGCCAGCAGTTTGAGGGTGCAGGCGGGCGAGACCCAGTACTTC.

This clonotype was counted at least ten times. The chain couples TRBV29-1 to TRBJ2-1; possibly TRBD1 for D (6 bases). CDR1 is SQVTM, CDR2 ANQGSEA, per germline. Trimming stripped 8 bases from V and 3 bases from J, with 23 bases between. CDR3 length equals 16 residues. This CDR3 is CSHTRGGSSIYNEQFF. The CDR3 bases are TGCAGCCATACCCGTGGGGGCTCTTCTATCTACAATGAGCAGTTCTTC.

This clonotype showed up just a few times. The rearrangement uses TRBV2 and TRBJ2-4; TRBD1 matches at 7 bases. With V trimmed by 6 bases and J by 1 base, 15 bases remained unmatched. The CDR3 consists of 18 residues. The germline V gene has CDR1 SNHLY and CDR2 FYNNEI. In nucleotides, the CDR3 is TGTGCCAGCAGCGCAGGGGGTGCGGGCATATTTGCCAAAAACATTCAGTACTTC. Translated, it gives CASSAGGAGIFAKNIQYF.

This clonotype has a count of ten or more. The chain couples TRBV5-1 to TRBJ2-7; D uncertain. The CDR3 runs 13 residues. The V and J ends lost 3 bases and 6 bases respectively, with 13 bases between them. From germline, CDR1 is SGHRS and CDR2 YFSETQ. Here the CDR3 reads CASSWVRLSEQYF. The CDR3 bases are TGCGCCAGCAGCTGGGTGCGTCTCTCCGAGCAGTACTTC.

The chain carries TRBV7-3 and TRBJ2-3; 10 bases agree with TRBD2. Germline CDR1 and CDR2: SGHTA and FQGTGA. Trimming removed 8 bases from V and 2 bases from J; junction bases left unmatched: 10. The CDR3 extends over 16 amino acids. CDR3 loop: CASSMTSGPHTDTQYF. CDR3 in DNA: TGTGCCAGCTCGATGACTAGCGGGCCCCACACAGATACGCAGTATTTT.

The CDR3 sequence: CASRELAGHTQYF. CDR3 sequence (DNA): TGTGCCAGCAGGGAATTAGCGGGACATACGCAGTATTTT. The chain joins TRBV7-2 to TRBJ2-3; 8 bases fit TRBD2. This CDR3 spans 13 amino acids. Looked up from germline, CDR1 is SGHTA and CDR2 is FQGNSA. The V gene end was trimmed by 6 bases and the J gene end by 7 bases; junction bases not matched to a gene: 6.

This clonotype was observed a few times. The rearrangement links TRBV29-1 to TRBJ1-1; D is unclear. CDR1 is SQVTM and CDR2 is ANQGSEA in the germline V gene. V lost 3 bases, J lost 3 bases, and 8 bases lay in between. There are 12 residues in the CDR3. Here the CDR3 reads CSVDPVYTEAFF. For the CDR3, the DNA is TGCAGCGTTGATCCGGTTTACACTGAAGCTTTCTTT.

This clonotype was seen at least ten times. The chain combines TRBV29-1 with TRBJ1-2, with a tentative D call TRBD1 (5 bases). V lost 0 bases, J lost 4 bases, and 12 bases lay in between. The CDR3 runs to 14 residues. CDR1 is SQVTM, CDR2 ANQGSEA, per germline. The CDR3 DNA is TGCAGCGTTGAAGATCAAGGCGGGACCTATGGCTACACCTTC. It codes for CSVEDQGGTYGYTF.

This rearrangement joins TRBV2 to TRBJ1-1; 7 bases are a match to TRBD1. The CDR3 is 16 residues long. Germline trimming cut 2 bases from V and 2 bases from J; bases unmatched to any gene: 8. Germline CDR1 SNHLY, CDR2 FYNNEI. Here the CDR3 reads CASSERQGHRNTEAFF. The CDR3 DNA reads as TGTGCCAGCAGTGAAAGACAGGGCCATAGAAACACTGAAGCTTTCTTT.

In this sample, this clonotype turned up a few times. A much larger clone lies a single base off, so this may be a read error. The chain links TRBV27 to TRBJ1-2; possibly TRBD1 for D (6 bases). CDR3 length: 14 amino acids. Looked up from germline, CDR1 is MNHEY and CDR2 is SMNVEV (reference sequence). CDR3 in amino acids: CAGSLTGTVYGYTF. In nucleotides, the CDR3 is TGTGCCGGCAGTTTAACAGGGACCGTCTATGGCTACACCTTC.

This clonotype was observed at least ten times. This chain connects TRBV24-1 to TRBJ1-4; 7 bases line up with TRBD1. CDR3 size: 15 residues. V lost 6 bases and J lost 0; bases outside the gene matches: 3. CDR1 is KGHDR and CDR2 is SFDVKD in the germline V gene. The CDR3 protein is CATSTGQTTNEKLFF. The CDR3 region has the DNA TGTGCCACCAGTACGGGACAGACAACTAATGAAAAACTGTTTTTT.

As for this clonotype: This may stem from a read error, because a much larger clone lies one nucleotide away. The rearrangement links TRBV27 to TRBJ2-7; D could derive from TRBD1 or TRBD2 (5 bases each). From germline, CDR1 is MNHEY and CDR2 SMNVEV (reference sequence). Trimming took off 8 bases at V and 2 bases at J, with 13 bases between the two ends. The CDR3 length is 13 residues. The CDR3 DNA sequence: TGTGCCAGCTGCCGGGACCCGGCCTACGAGCAGTACTTC. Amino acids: CASCRDPAYEQYF.

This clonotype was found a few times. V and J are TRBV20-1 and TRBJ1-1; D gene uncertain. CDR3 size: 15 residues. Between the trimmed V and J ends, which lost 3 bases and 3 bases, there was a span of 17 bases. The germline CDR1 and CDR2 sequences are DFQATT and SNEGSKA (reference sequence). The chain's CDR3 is CSARGRDTSHTEAFF. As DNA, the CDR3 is TGCAGTGCTAGGGGCAGAGACACGTCGCACACTGAAGCTTTCTTT.

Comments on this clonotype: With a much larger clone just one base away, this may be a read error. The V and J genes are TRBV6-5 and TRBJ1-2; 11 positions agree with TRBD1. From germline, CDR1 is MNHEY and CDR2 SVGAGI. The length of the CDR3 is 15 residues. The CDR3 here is CTSSYPGQGAGGYTF. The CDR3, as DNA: TGTACCAGCAGTTACCCAGGACAGGGGGCGGGAGGCTACACCTTC.

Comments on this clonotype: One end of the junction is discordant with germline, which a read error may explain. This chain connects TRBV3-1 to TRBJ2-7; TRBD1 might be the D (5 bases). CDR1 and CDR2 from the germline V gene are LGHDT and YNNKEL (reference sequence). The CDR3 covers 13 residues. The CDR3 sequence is CAGSRQGGYEQYF. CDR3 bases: TGTGCCGGCAGCCGCCAGGGTGGCTACGAGCAGTACTTC.